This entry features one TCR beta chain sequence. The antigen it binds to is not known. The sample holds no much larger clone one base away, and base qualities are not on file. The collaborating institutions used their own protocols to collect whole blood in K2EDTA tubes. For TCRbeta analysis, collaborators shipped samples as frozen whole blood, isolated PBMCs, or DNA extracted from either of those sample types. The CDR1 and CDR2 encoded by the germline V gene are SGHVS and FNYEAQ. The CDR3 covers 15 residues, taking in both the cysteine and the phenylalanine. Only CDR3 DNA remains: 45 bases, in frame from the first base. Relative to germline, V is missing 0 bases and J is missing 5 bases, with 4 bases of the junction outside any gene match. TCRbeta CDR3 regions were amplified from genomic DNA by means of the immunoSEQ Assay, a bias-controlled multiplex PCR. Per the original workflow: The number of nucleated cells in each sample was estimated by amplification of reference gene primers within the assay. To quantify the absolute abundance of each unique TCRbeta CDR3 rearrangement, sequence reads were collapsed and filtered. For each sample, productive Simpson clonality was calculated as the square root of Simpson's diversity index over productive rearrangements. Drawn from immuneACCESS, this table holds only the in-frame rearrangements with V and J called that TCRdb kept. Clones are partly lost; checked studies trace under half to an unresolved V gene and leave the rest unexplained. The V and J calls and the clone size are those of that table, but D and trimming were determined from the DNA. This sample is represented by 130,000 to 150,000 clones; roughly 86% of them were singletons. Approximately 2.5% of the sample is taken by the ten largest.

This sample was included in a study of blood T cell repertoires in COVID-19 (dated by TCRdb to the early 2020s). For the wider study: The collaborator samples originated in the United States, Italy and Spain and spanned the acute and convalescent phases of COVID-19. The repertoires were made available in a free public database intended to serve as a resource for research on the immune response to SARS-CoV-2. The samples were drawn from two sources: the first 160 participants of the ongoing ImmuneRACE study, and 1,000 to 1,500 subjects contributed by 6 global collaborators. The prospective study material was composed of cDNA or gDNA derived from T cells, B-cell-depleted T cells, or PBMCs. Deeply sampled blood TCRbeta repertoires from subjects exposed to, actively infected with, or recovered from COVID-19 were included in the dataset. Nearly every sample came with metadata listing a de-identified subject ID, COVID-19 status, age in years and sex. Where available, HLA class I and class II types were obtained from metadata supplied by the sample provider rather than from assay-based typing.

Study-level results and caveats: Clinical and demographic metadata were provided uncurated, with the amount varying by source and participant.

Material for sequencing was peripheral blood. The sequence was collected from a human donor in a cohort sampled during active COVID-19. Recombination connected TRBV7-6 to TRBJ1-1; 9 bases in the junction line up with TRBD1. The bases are TGTGCCAGCAGCTTAGCGGGACAGGGTGTTACTGAAGCTTTCTTT. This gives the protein CASSLAGQGVTEAFF.